This entry concerns a single TCR beta chain. Which antigen it targets is not known. No much larger clonotype is one base removed from it; base qualities were not supplied. Using the deep immunoSEQ assay, multiplex PCR amplified TCR CDR3 regions from genomic DNA. Extracted genomic DNA from each cell subset was distributed evenly across all wells of several immunoSEQ 96-well plates, and each plate was treated as a replicate. For sorted subsets, approximately 190 ng of genomic DNA, equivalent to roughly 33,000 T cell genomes, went into each replicate PCR. Purified libraries were quantified with a Qubit 3.0 fluorometer, sized on a Bioanalyzer 2100, and re-quantified with the KAPA Library Quantification kit. A separate single-read 150-cycle Illumina NextSeq 550 flow cell was used to sequence each immunoSEQ 96-well plate. In the authors' own workflow: Because the immunoSEQ output included only junctional sequences and no quality scores, the filtering could not be the same as the filtering used for full-length reads. To assign V/J genes and CDR3, sequences were annotated against IMGT germline references using PyIR, a Python wrapper for IgBLAST v1.9. Reads with weak V/J assignments (E-value above 1e-6), missing CDR3, stop codons, out-of-frame junctions, or ambiguous translated residues were removed. V3J clonotypes were defined as sequences sharing an identical inferred V gene, J gene, and CDR3 amino acid sequence. Percentage overlap between repertoires was calculated by dividing the number of shared unique clonotypes by the size of the smaller repertoire. Repertoire richness was assessed with RTK rarefaction, the Chao1 estimator, and Recon v2.1 estimates of unobserved clonotypes. Generation probabilities were computed with OLGA for all TCRbeta clonotypes obtained by the gDNA method from several donors. Here the immuneACCESS table is served through TCRdb, limited to in-frame sequences with V and J called. Missing clones are a known gap in these copies; in checked studies unresolved V genes cover under half, and the rest lacks a known reason. V and J calls and clone size are copied from that table; D and trimming were computed from the DNA. This sample has 2.5 million or so clones in its table, and around 94% of those were observed once. Around 0.15% of the sample rests with the top ten.

The CDR3 holds 10 amino acids from the cysteine to the phenylalanine. Left in the record is the CDR3 DNA by itself, 30 bases read in frame from the first base. This sample is drawn from a study of shared clonotypes between healthy human individuals (dated by TCRdb to 2018 to 2021). Regarding the complete study: Three men and a couple of women, aged 18 to 49 years, made up the cohort. Per donor, three plates each were used for CD4 naive and CD4 memory, two for CD8 naive, and one for CD8 memory. Blood TCR repertoires of roughly 5 healthy adults were deeply sequenced to estimate repertoire size and the extent of clonotype sharing between individuals. To increase sequencing depth and limit assay-specific biases, different laboratories used diverse techniques to prepare libraries and sequence TCR repertoires. Per donor, leukapheresis produced somewhere between about 0.94 and 9 billion PBMCs.

Overall results and qualifications from the work: When several donors were compared, the shared fraction of clonotypes was around 4.6% for naive CD4, around 4% for naive CD8, more than 2% for memory CD4, and around 0.4% for memory CD8. Sampling was restricted to blood, and TCR repertoires in tissues likely differ from the TCR repertoires found in blood. Because the study included only a small number of donors, the genetic and exposure-history diversity represented was limited. Incomplete sequencing was indicated by rarefaction of sorted-subset datasets, despite the large sequencing depth. Naive subsets generally had larger estimated clonotype richness than memory subsets did. Compared with non-shared clonotypes, clonotypes shared by all four sorted-subset donors had higher generation probabilities. Based on pairwise subsampling, the degree of clonotype sharing among donors was expected to be affected by sequencing depth.

Healthy HIV-negative adults with no recently reported acute infections or vaccinations were included as donors. Only Caucasian adults living in Nashville, Tennessee, USA were represented among the donors. CD4+ T cells were enriched by magnetic negative selection; naive cells were then positively selected on CD45RA, and the negative fraction formed the memory subset. Blood was collected by leukapheresis, and PBMCs were isolated by Ficoll-Histopaque density gradient centrifugation and then cryopreserved in liquid nitrogen vapor phase. Purity and quantity of every magnetically sorted T cell population were checked by analytical flow cytometry. Each sorted fraction had its genomic DNA isolated and then quantified by UV absorbance on a Nanodrop 2000c.

The chain couples TRBV21-1 to TRBJ2-3. TRBV21-1 is flagged as a pseudogene. The receptor comes from a man younger than 30 in good health. The specimen was naive CD4+ T cells sorted from blood. The cell subset or site label, as the study defines it: CD45RA+ positively selected. The CDR3 sequence is CASRADTQYF. DNA sequence: TGTGCCAGCAGAGCAGATACGCAGTATTTT.